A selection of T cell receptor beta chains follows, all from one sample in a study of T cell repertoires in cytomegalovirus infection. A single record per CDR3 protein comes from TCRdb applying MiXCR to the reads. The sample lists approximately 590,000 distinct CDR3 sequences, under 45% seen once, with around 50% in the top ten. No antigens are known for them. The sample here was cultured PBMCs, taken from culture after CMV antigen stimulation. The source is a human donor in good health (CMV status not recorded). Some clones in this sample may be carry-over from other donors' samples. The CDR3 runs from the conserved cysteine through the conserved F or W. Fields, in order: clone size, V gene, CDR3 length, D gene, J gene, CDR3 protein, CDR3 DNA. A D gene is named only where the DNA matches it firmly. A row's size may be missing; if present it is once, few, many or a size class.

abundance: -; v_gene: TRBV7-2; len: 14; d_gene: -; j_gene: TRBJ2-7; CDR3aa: CASSPQRLPYEQYF; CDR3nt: TGTGCCAGCAGCCCGCAGCGCCTACCCTACGAGCAGTACTTC
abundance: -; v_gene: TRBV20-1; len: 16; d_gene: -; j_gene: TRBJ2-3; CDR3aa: CSARDRRQGSTDTQYF; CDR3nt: TGCAGTGCTAGAGATCGGAGGCAGGGTAGCACAGATACGCAGTATTTT
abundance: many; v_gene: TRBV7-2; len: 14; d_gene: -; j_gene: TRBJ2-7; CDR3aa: CASSFQGYSYEQYF; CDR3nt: TGTGCCAGCAGCTTCCAGGGCTACTCCTACGAGCAGTACTTC
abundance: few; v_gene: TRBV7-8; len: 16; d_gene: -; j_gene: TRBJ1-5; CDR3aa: CASSPRGGNDGQPQHF; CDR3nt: TGTGCCAGCAGCCCTAGAGGAGGGAACGACGGTCAGCCCCAGCATTTT
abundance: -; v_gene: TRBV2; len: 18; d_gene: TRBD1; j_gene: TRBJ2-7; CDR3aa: CASRETGTDATDPYEQYF; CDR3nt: TGTGCCAGCAGGGAAACCGGGACAGACGCTACAGACCCCTACGAGCAGTACTTC
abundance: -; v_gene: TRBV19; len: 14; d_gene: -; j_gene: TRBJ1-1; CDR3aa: CASSYPGGLAEAFF; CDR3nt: TGTGCCAGTAGCTATCCGGGGGGGCTGGCTGAAGCTTTCTTT
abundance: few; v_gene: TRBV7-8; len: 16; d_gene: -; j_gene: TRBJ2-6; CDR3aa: CASSLVSSSGANVLTF; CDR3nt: TGTGCCAGCAGCTTAGTGTCCAGCTCTGGGGCCAACGTCCTGACTTTC
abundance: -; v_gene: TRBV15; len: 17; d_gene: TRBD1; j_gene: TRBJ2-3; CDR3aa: CATSRAPRQGVADTQYF; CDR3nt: TGTGCCACCAGCAGAGCCCCCCGGCAGGGGGTTGCAGATACGCAGTATTTT
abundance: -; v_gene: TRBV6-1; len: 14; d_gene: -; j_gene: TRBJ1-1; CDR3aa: CASSEPGRNTEAFF; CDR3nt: TGTGCCAGCAGTGAACCAGGGAGGAACACTGAAGCTTTCTTT
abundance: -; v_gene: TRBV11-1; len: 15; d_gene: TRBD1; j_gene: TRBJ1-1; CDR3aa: CASSLATSGGTEAFF; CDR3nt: TGTGCCAGCAGCTTAGCGACCTCAGGGGGGACTGAAGCTTTCTTT
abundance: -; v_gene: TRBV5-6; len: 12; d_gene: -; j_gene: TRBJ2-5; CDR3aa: CASSFVSGSQYF; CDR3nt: TGTGCCAGCAGCTTCGTCTCGGGATCCCAGTACTTC
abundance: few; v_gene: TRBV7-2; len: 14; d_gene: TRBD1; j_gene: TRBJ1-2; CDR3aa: CASSGDRNLRGYTF; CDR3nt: TGTGCCAGCAGCGGGGACAGAAACCTTAGGGGCTACACCTTC
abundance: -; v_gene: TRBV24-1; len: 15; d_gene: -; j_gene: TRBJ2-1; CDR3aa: CATSDSWGLDNEQFF; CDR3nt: TGTGCCACCAGTGATTCGTGGGGGCTCGACAATGAGCAGTTCTTC
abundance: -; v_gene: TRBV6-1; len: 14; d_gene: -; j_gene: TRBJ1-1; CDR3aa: CASSEAQMNTEAFF; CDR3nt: TGTGCCAGCAGTGAAGCCCAGATGAACACTGAAGCTTTCTTT
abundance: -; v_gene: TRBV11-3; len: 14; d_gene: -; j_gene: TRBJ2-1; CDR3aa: CASSAAGKSNERFF; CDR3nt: TGTGCCAGCAGCGCAGCAGGGAAAAGCAATGAGCGGTTCTTC
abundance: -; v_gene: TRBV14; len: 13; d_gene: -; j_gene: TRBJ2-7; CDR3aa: CASRTGLIGEQYF; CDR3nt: TGTGCCAGCAGAACAGGGCTCATCGGCGAGCAGTACTTC
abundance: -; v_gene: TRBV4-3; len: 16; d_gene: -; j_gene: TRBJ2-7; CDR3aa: CASSQEGPLTAYEQYF; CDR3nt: TGCGCCAGCAGCCAAGAAGGCCCCTTGACCGCCTACGAGCAGTACTTC
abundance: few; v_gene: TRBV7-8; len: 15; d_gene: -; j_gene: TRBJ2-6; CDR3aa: CASSFRWSGANVLTF; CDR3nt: TGTGCCAGCAGCTTTAGGTGGTCTGGGGCCAACGTCCTGACTTTC
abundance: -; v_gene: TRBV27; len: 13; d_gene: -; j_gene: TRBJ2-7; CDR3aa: CASSQGGSYEQYF; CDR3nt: TGTGCCAGCAGTCAAGGGGGGTCCTACGAGCAGTACTTC
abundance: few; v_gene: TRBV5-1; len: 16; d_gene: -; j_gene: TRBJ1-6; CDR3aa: CASSMADSSYNSPLHF; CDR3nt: TGCGCCAGCAGCATGGCCGACAGCTCCTATAATTCACCCCTCCACTTT
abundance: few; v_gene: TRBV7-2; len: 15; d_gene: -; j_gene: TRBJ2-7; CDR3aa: CASSLVVGGVYEQYF; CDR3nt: TGTGCCAGCAGCTTAGTCGTAGGAGGGGTCTACGAGCAGTACTTC
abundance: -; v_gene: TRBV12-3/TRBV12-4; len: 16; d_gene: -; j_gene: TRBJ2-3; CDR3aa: CASSATSREIPDTQYF; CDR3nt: TGTGCCAGCAGTGCCACTTCCCGGGAGATTCCAGATACGCAGTATTTT
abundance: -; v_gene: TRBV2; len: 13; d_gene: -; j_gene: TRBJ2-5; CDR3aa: CASYRDGEETQYF; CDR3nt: TGTGCCAGCTACCGGGACGGAGAAGAGACCCAGTACTTC
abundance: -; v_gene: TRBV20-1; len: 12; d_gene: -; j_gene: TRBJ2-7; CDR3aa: CSASRPSYEQYF; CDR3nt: TGCAGTGCCTCGAGGCCCTCCTACGAGCAGTACTTC
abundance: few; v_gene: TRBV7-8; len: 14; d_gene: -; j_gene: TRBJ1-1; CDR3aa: CASSYLETARDAFF; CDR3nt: TGTGCCAGCAGCTACCTAGAGACAGCCCGGGACGCTTTCTTT
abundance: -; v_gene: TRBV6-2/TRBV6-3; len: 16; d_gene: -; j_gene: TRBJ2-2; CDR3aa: CASSYLTGPNTGELFF; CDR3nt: TGTGCCAGCAGTTACCTCACGGGACCGAACACCGGGGAGCTGTTTTTT
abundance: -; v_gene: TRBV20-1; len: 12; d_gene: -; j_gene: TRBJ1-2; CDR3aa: CSAREGPYGYTF; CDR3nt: TGCAGTGCTAGAGAAGGGCCCTATGGCTACACCTTC
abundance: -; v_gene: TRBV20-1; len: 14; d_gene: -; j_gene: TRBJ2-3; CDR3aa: CSANRGFSTDTQYF; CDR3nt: TGCAGTGCTAACCGGGGTTTTAGCACAGATACGCAGTATTTT
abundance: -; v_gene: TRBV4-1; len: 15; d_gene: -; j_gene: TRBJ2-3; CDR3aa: CASSQDGGPADTQYF; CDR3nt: TGCGCCAGCAGCCAAGACGGGGGGCCCGCAGATACGCAGTATTTT
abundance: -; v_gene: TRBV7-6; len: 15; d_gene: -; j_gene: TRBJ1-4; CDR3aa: CASSKGVATNEKLFF; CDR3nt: TGTGCCAGCAGCAAGGGGGTAGCAACTAATGAAAAACTGTTTTTT
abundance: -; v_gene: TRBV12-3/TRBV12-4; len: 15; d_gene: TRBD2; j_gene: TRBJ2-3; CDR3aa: CASSPLAGITDTQYF; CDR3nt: TGTGCCAGCAGTCCTCTAGCGGGGATAACAGATACGCAGTATTTT
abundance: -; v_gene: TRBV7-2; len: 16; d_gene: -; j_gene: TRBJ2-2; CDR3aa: CASSSEPGQNTGELFF; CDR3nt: TGTGCCAGCAGCTCTGAACCGGGACAGAACACCGGGGAGCTGTTTTTT
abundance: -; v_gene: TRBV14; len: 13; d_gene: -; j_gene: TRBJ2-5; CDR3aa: CASSRFLQETQYF; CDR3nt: TGTGCCAGCAGTCGGTTCCTCCAAGAGACCCAGTACTTC
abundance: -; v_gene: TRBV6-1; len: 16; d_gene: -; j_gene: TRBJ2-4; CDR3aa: CASSRGLLGAKNIQYF; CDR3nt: TGTGCCAGCAGCCGCGGACTGCTTGGAGCCAAAAACATTCAGTACTTC
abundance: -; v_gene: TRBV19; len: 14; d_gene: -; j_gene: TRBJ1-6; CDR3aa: CASSIVPADSPLHF; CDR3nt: TGTGCCAGTAGTATAGTCCCGGCGGATTCACCCCTCCACTTT
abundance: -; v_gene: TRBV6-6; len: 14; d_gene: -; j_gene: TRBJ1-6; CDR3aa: CASSYEAGNSPLHF; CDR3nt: TGTGCCAGCAGTTACGAAGCGGGGAATTCACCCCTCCACTTT
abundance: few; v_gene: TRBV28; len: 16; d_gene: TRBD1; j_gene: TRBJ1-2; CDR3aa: CASSRQGASPDDGYTF; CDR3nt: TGTGCCAGCTCGAGACAGGGGGCGTCTCCGGATGATGGCTACACCTTC
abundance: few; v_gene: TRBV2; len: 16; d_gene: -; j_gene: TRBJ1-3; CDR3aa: CASSLDIFSSGNTIYF; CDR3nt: TGTGCCAGCAGCTTGGACATTTTTAGCTCTGGAAACACCATATATTTT
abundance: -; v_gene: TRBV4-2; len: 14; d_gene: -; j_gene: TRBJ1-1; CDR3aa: CASSHPWGNTEAFF; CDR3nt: TGTGCCAGCAGCCACCCTTGGGGAAACACTGAAGCTTTCTTT
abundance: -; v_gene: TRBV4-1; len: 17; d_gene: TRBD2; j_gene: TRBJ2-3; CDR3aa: CASSPLTGLAVTDTQYF; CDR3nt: TGCGCCAGCAGCCCTCTCACGGGACTAGCGGTCACAGATACGCAGTATTTT
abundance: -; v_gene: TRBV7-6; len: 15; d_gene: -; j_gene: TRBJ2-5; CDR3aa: CASSFGGGLQETQYF; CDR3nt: TGTGCCAGCAGCTTCGGAGGGGGACTACAAGAGACCCAGTACTTC
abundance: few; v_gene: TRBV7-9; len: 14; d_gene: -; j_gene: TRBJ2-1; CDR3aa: CASSLESQFNEQFF; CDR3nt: TGTGCCAGCAGCTTAGAAAGCCAATTCAATGAGCAGTTCTTC
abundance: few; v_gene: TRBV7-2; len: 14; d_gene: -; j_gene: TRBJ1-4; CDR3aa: CASSETGPNEKLFF; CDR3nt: TGTGCCAGCAGTGAGACAGGACCAAATGAAAAACTGTTTTTT
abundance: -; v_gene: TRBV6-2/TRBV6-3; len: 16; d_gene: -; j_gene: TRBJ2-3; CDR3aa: CASSTNLGQTTDTQYF; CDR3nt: TGTGCCAGCAGTACGAACTTAGGACAGACCACAGATACGCAGTATTTT
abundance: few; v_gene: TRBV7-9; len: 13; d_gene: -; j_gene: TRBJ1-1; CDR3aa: CASSLKTALEAFF; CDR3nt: TGTGCCAGCAGCTTAAAGACAGCTTTAGAAGCTTTCTTT
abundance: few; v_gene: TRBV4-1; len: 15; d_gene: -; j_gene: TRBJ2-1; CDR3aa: CATSQGLSSYNEQFF; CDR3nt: TGCGCCACCAGCCAGGGGCTTAGCTCCTACAATGAGCAGTTCTTC
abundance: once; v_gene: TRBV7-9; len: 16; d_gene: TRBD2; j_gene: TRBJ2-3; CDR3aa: CASSLYGGRAGDTQYF; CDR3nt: TGTGCCAGCAGCTTATATGGCGGGAGGGCCGGAGATACGCAGTATTTT
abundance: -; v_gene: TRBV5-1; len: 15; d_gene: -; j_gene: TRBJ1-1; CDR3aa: CASSLGGTPDTEAFF; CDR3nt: TGCGCCAGCAGCCTGGGGGGGACTCCGGACACTGAAGCTTTCTTT
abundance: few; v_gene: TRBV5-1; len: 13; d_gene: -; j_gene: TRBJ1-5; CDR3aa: CARGTGSNQPQHF; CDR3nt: TGCGCCCGGGGAACAGGGTCCAATCAGCCCCAGCATTTT
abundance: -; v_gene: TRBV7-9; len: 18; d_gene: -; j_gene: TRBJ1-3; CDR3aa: CASSLDGMGSLTGNTIYF; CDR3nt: TGTGCCAGCAGCCTAGATGGTATGGGATCCTTAACTGGAAACACCATATATTTT
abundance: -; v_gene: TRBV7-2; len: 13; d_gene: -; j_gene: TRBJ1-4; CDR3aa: CASSLWGYEKLFF; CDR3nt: TGTGCCAGCAGCTTATGGGGATACGAAAAACTGTTTTTT
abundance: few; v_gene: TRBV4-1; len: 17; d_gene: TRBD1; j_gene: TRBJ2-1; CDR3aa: CASSQATGQGSYNEQFF; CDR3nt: TGCGCCAGCAGCCAAGCAACGGGACAGGGCTCCTACAATGAGCAGTTCTTC
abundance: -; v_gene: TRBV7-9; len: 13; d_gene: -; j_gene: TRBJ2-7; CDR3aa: CASSLIGRQEDDF; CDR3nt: TGTGCCAGCAGCTTAATTGGTAGGCAGGAAGATGACTTC
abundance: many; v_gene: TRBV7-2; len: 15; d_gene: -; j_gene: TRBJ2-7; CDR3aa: CASSRSGTDSYEQYF; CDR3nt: TGTGCCAGCAGCAGGAGCGGGACAGATTCCTACGAGCAGTACTTC